This T cell receptor beta chain was recorded in a study of shared clonotypes between healthy human individuals. Note on this clone: Its antigen is currently unknown.

General study results and limits: Rarefaction showed sorted-subset sequencing was incomplete despite large depth.

V shed 4 bases and J shed 5 bases, with 18 bases lying between them. Germline values: CDR1 WSHSY, CDR2 SAAADI. The CDR3 sequence is 16 residues long. Genomic DNA belonging to each subset was distributed in equal measure over several immunoSEQ plates. Authors' processing steps: ImmunoSEQ output lacked quality scores and full-length reads, limiting matched filtering. Produced via immunoSEQ multiplex PCR; TCRdb's table is partial and in-frame only. The V and J calls and clone size were taken over from that table, and D and trimming were inferred from the DNA. The data show 2 million to 3 million clones, 93% seen once.

This sequence was found in a man aged 18 to 35 in good health. Some clones in this sample may be carry-over from other donors' samples. The sample comprised naive CD4+ T cells from PBMCs. The subset: CD45RA+ positively selected. The chain couples TRBV10-2 to TRBJ1-5; TRBD1 might be the D (6 bases). The CDR3 loop reads CASSVTYSGEHQPQHF. The CDR3 DNA is TGCGCCAGCAGTGTTACGTATTCAGGGGAACATCAGCCCCAGCATTTT.